This entry describes one TCR beta chain. Its antigen is still unknown. The germline V and J ends were trimmed by 0 bases and 8 bases, with 8 bases remaining between them. The CDR3 length is 14 residues. Looked up from germline, CDR1 is SGHTA and CDR2 is FQGNSA. The data stem from a study of cytotoxic CD8 clonotypes in ibrutinib-treated CLL. Study findings and constraints: Public clonotypes proved infrequent, and on treatment they shrank or remained steady. At the start, clonality exceeded age-matched healthy donors and followed circulating CD8+ T-cell counts. In sustained-remission versus progressing patients, sampling times differed. At ibrutinib response, clonality increased, and at progression it declined back toward baseline.

The repertoire was sequenced with immunoSEQ multiplex PCR; TCRdb's copy has only in-frame clones and lacks some. Found here are about 60,000 clones, roughly 54% of them singletons; the top ten hold roughly a quarter. Sequences were derived from PBMCs, sampled at disease progression, from a patient treated with ibrutinib. The rearrangement links TRBV7-2 to TRBJ1-6, with D unclear. The clonotype was recovered from a human donor with chronic lymphocytic leukemia. CDR3 loop: CASSLAGSDSPLHF. CDR3 nucleotides: TGTGCCAGCAGCTTAGCGGGGTCGGATTCACCCCTCCACTTT.